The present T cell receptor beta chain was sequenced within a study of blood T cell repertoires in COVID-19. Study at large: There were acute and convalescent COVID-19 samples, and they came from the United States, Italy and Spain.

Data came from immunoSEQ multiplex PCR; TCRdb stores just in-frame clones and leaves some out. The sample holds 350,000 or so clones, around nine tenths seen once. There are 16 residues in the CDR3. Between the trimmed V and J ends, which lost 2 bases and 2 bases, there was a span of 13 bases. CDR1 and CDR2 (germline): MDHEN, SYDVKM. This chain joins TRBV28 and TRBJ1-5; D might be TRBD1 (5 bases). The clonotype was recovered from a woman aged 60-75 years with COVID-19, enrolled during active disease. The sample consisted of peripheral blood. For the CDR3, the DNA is TGTGCCAGCAGTTTAATGCGGGACCCCGGCAATCAGCCCCAGCATTTT. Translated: CASSLMRDPGNQPQHF.